These T cell receptor beta chains were read from a single sample in a study of T cell responses to AZD1222 COVID-19 vaccine. The data were produced by immunoSEQ multiplex PCR, yet TCRdb's version contains in-frame clones alone and is incomplete. Of 100,000 or so clones in the sample, approximately 90% were seen once. The sequences come from peripheral blood, collected on day 0 of AZD1222 vaccination. The receptors were sampled from an adult in good health. Each CDR3 is given with its conserved first and last residue. A D gene is named only where the DNA matches it firmly. Expanded clones get a size class; other rows say once, few or many, or leave the size out.

>once|TRBV24-1|TRBD1|TRBJ2-3
TGTGCCACCAGTGAACAGGGGGCACTGGGAGATACGCAGTATTTT
CATSEQGALGDTQYF
>.|TRBV11-3|.|TRBJ1-3
TGTGCCAGCAGCTTAGACAGGCGCTCTGGAAACACCATATATTTT
CASSLDRRSGNTIYF
>.|TRBV24-1|.|TRBJ2-3
TGTGCCACCAGTGATCCGGAGCACTTCACAGATACGCAGTATTTT
CATSDPEHFTDTQYF
>.|TRBV14|.|TRBJ1-1
TGTGCCAGCAGCCAAGAGTGGGTGGGCACTGAAGCTTTCTTT
CASSQEWVGTEAFF
>.|TRBV6-6|TRBD1|TRBJ1-5
TGTGCCATCGAGACAGGGTCGAGCAATCAGCCCCAGCATTTT
CAIETGSSNQPQHF
>.|TRBV12-3/TRBV12-4|.|TRBJ1-6
TGTGCCAGCAGTTTAGTTTATAATTCACCCCTCCACTTT
CASSLVYNSPLHF
>.|TRBV2|TRBD1|TRBJ1-1
TGTGCCAGCAGTGGAGGTGACAGGGGGCGTGAAGCTTTCTTT
CASSGGDRGREAFF
>.|TRBV5-4|TRBD1|TRBJ1-6
TGTGCCAGCAGGCTGGGCAGCGGGACAGTAAATTCACCCCTCCACTTT
CASRLGSGTVNSPLHF
>few|TRBV19|.|TRBJ1-1
TGTGCCAGTAGTATGGGTCCTGAAATGAACACTGAAGCTTTCTTT
CASSMGPEMNTEAFF
>.|TRBV6-5|.|TRBJ2-7
TGTGCCAGCAGTAGTCCGGGGATCTACGAGCAGTACTTC
CASSSPGIYEQYF
>.|TRBV3-1/TRBV3-2|TRBD1|TRBJ2-2
TGTGCCAGCAGCCCCGGGACAGCAAACACCGGGGAGCTGTTTTTT
CASSPGTANTGELFF
>once|TRBV12-3/TRBV12-4|.|TRBJ1-1
TGTGCCAGCAGTTTAATTAACGGTGAAGCTTTCTTT
CASSLINGEAFF
>once|TRBV27|.|TRBJ1-5
TGTGCCAGCAGTTTTGGTGGTCAGCCCCAGCATTTT
CASSFGGQPQHF
>.|TRBV29-1|TRBD2|TRBJ2-3
TGCAGCGTTGCGATCCCGGGAGGGCCTCCAGATACGCAGTATTTT
CSVAIPGGPPDTQYF
>.|TRBV5-1|.|TRBJ1-2
TGCGCCAGCAGCCCCTCAATACAGGGCAGCGGCTACACCTTC
CASSPSIQGSGYTF